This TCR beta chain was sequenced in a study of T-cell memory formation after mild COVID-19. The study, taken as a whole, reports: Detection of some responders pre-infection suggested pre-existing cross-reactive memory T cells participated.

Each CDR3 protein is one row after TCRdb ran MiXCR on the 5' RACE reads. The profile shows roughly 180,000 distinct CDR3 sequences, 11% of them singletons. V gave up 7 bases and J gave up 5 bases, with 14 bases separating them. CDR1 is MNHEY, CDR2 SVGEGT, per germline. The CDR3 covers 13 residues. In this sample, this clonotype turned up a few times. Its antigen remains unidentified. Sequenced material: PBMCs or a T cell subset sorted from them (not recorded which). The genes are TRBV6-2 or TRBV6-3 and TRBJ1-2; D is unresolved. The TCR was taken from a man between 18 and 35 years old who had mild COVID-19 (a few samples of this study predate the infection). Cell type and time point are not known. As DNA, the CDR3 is TGTGCCAGCACCGGCCACGATGGATATGGCTACACCTTC. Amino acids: CASTGHDGYGYTF.